The 3 T cell receptor beta chains reported below all come from one sample, sequenced in a study of T-cell reconstitution after alpha-beta-depleted transplantation in children (dated by TCRdb to about 2016). The library was built by means of PCR. Sequencing was carried out with an Illumina HiSeq 2500. Molecular barcoding was employed in the preparation of TCR libraries, with unique molecular identifiers being used to normalize TCRbeta repertoire quantification. TCRdb's own reprocessing of the public reads used fastp at Q25 and MiXCR and kept productive beta chains. For every CDR3 protein sequence, its rows merge into one entry that carries the most common genes and DNA. Across this sample there are approximately 210,000 distinct CDR3 sequences, with approximately 15% seen only once. The ten largest make up approximately 40% of the sample. The sample's treatment or condition label, decoded: allogeneic hematopoietic cell transplantation with graft depleted of TCRalphabeta T cells and CD19 B cells.

The source was PBMCs, mostly from graft donor cells, collected 360 days after TCRalphabeta/CD19-depleted stem cell transplant. All receptors come from a male patient aged 2-15 years who had a stem cell transplant for acute lymphoblastic leukemia, so the T cells may come from the graft donor.

This clonotype was seen a handful of times. The rearrangement joins TRBV12-3 or TRBV12-4 to TRBJ1-5; the match to TRBD1 covers 7 bases. This CDR3 spans 14 amino acids. J gave up 7 bases and V 6 bases, and 9 bases lay outside the gene matches. The CDR3 loop reads CASSPNRGGQPQHF. CDR3 in DNA: TGTGCCAGCAGCCCTAACAGGGGAGGCCAGCCCCAGCATTTT.

V gene TRBV19 combines with J gene TRBJ2-7, with TRBD1 matching 7 bases. Germline-derived CDR1 and CDR2 are LNHDA and SQIVND (reference sequence). CDR3 length: 15 residues. J lost 2 bases, V lost 4 bases, and 8 bases had no gene match. The CDR3 sequence: CASSTPTGNAYEQYF. The CDR3 DNA follows: TGTGCCAGTAGTACACCGACAGGGAATGCCTACGAGCAGTACTTC.

The rearrangement links TRBV6-5 to TRBJ2-7; D is ambiguous. Per the germline V gene, CDR1 is MNHEY and CDR2 is SVGAGI. CDR3 length equals 13 residues. V lost 2 bases and J 0 bases, leaving 5 bases between the germline ends. The CDR3 here is CASSYGDSYEQYF. The CDR3 DNA reads as TGTGCCAGCAGTTACGGAGACTCCTACGAGCAGTACTTC.